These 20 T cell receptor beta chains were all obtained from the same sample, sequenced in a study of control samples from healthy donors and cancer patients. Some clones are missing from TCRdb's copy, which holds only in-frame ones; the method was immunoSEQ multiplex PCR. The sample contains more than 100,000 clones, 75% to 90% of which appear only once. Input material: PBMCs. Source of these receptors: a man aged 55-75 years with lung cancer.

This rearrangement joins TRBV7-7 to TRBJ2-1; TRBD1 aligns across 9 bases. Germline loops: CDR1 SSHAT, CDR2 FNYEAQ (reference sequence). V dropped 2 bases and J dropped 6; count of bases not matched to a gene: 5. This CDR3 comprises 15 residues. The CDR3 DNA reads TGTGCCAGCAGCTTAAACAGGGGGCTAGGCAATGAGCAGTTCTTC. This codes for CASSLNRGLGNEQFF.

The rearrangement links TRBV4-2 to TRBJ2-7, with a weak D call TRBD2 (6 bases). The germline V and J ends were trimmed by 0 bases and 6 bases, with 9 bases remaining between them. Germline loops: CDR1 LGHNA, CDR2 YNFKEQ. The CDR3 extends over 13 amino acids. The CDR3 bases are TGTGCCAGCAGCCAAGATGTTAGCGGCGAGCAGTACTTC. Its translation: CASSQDVSGEQYF.

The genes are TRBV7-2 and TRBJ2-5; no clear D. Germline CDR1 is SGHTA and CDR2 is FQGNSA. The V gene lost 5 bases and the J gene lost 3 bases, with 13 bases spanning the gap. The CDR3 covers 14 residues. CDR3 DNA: TGTGCCAGCAGCCCAAGTTTCGCGGAAGAGACCCAGTACTTC. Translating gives CASSPSFAEETQYF.

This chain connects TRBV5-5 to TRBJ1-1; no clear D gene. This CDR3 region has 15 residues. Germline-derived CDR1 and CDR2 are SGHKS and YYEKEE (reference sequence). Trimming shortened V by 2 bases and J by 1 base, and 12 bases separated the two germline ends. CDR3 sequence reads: CASSLRLTPNTEAFF. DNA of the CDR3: TGTGCCAGCAGCTTACGACTAACACCGAACACTGAAGCTTTCTTT. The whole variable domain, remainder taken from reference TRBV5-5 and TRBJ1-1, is DAGVTQSPTHLIKTRGQQVTLRCSPISGHKSVSWYQQVLGQGPQFIFQYYEKEERGRGNFPDRFSARQFPNYSSELNVNALLLGDSALYLCASSLRLTPNTEAFFGQGTRLTVV.

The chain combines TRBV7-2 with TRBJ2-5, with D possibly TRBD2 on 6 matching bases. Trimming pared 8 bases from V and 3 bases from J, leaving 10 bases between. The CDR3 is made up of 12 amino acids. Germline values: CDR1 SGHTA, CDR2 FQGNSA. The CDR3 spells CASGGFEETQYF. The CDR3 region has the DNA TGTGCCAGCGGGGGGTTCGAAGAGACCCAGTACTTC.

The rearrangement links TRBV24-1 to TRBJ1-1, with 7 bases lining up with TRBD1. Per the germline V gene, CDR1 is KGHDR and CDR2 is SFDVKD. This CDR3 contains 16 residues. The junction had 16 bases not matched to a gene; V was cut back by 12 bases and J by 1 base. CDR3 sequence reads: CAPQTGHGVGNTEAFF. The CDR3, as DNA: TGTGCCCCTCAGACAGGGCATGGAGTAGGGAACACTGAAGCTTTCTTT.

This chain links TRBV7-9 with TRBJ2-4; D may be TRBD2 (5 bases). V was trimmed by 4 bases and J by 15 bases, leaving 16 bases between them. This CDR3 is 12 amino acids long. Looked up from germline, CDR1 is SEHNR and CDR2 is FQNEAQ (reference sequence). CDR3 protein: CASSSELLVRYF. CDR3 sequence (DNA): TGTGCCAGCAGCTCGGAACTACTAGTACGGTACTTC.

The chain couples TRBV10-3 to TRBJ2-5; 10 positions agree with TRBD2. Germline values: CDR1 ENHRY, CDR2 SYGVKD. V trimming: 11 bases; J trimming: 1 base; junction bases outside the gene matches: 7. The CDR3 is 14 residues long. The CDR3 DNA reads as TGTGCCGTGGGGCTAGCGGGGGCCCAAGAGACCCAGTACTTC. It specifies CAVGLAGAQETQYF.

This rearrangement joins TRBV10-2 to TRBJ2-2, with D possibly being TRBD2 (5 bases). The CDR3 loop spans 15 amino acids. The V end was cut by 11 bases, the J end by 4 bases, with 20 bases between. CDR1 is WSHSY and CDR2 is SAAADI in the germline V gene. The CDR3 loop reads CARTDPGEGTGELFF. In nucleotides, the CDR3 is TGCGCCCGAACGGACCCGGGCGAGGGCACCGGGGAGCTGTTTTTT.

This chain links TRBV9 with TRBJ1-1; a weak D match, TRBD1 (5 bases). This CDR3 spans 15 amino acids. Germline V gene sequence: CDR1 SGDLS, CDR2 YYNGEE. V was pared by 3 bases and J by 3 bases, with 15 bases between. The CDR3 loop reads CASSAGDPRYTEAFF. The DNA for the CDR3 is TGTGCCAGCAGCGCTGGGGACCCTCGGTACACTGAAGCTTTCTTT.

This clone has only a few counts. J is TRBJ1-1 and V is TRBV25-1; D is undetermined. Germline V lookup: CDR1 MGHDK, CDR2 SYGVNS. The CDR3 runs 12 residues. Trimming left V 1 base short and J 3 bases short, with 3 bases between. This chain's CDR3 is CASSEFYTEAFF. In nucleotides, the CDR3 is TGTGCCAGCAGTGAATTCTACACTGAAGCTTTCTTT.

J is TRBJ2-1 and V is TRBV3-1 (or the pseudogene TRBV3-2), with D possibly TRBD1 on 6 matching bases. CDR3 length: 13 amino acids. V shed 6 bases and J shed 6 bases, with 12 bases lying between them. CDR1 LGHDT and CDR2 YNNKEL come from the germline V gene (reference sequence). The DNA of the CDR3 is TGTGCCAGCAGGACAGGTGGAGGCAATGAGCAGTTCTTC. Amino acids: CASRTGGGNEQFF.

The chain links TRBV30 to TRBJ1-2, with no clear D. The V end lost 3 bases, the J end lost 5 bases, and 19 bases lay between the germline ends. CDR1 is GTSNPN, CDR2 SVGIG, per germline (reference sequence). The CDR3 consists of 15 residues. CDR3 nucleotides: TGTGCCTGGAGGATCACGTCCTCAGGAGTTTATGGCTACACCTTC. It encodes CAWRITSSGVYGYTF.

For the CDR3, the DNA is TGTGCCAGCAGTCCAAGGGGCCAGGGGTCCTACGAGCAGTACGTC. Translating it yields CASSPRGQGSYEQYV. The chain joins TRBV6-6 to TRBJ2-7; possible D gene TRBD1, 6 bases. This CDR3 contains 15 residues. CDR1 MNHNY and CDR2 SVGAGI come from the germline V gene (reference sequence). V gave up 5 bases and J gave up 1 base, with 15 bases separating them.

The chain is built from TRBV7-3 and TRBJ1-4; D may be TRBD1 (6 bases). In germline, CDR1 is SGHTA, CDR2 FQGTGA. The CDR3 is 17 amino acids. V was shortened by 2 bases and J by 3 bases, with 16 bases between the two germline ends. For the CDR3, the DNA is TGTGCCAGCAGCTTAGTACAGGGTTCGTGGTCTAATGAAAAACTGTTTTTT. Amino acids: CASSLVQGSWSNEKLFF.

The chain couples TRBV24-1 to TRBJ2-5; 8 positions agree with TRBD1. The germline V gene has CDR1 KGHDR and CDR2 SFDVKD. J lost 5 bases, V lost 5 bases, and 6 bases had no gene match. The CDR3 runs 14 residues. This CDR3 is CATSAPTGVETQYF. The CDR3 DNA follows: TGTGCCACCAGTGCCCCGACAGGGGTTGAGACCCAGTACTTC.

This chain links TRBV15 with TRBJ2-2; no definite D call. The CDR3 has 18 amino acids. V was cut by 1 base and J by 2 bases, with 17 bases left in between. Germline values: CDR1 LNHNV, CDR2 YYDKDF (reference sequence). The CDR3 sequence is CATSRAPSPLRNTGELFF. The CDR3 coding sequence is TGTGCCACCAGCAGAGCTCCCAGCCCCTTAAGAAACACCGGGGAGCTGTTTTTT.

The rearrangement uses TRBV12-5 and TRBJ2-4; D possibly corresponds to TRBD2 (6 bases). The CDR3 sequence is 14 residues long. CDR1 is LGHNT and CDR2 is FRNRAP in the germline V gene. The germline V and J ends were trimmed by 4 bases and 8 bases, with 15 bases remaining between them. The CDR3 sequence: CASGSGLSSDIQYF. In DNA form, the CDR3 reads TGTGCTAGTGGTTCGGGACTCTCGTCGGACATTCAGTACTTC.

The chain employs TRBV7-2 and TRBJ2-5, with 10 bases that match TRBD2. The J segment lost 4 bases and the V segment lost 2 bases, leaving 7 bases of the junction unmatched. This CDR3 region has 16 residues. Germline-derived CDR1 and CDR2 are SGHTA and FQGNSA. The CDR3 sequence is CASSLNPLAGAETQYF. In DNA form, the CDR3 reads TGTGCCAGCAGCTTAAATCCTCTAGCGGGGGCAGAGACCCAGTACTTC.

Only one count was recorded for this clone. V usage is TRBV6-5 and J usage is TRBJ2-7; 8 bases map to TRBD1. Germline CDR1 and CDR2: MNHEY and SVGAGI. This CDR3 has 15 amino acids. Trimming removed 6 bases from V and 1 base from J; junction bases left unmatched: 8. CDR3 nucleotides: TGTGCCAGCAGCGTAACGGGACAGGCTTCCTACGAGCAGTACGTC. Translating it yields CASSVTGQASYEQYV.